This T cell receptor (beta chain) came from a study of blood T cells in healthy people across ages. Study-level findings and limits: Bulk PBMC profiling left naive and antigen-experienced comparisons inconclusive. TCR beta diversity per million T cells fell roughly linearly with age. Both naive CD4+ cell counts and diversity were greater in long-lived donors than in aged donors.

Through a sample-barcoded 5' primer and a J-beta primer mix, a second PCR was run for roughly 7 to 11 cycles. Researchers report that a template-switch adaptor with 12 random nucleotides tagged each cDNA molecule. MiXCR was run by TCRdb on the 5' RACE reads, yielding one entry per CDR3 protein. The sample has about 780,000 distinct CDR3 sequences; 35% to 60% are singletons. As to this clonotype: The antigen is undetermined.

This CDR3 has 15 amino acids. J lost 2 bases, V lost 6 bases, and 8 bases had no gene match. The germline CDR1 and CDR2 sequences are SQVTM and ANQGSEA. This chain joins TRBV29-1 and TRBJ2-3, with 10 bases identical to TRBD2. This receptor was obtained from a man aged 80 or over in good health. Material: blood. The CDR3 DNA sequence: TGCAGCGTCCCCCCTAGCGGGAGTTACACAGATACGCAGTATTTT. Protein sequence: CSVPPSGSYTDTQYF.